A single sample gave rise to the 19 T cell receptor beta chains below, sequenced in a study of Graves' ophthalmopathy and Graves' hyperthyroidism. RNA transcripts provided the template for amplifying TCR beta CDR3 regions. RT-PCR was first run with HTBI primers, then multiplex PCR in a second round. Using its own MiXCR run on the multiplex PCR reads, TCRdb lists one record per CDR3 protein. Of a few hundred thousand distinct CDR3 sequences detected, approximately 18% appear once; the ten largest clones hold roughly 2.4%. Sequenced sample: peripheral blood. These receptors were taken from an adult woman with stable Graves' hyperthyroidism.

This clonotype came up a few times. The V and J genes are TRBV7-8 and TRBJ1-6, with D perhaps matching TRBD1 (6 bases). Trimming cost V 6 bases and J 0 bases, with 12 bases left between them. The CDR3 sequence is 16 residues long. Germline CDR1 reads SGHVS; CDR2 reads FQNEAQ. The CDR3 reads CASRGQRSSYNSPLHF. The CDR3 DNA reads TGTGCCAGCAGGGGACAAAGGAGCTCCTATAATTCACCCCTCCACTTT.

J is TRBJ1-1 and V is TRBV12-3 or TRBV12-4; 7 bases map to TRBD1. Unmatched junction bases numbered 9, after V lost 6 bases and J lost 5 bases. The CDR3 loop spans 14 amino acids. CDR3 nucleotides: TGTGCCAGCAGGGGCCAACAGGGGCGGACTGAAGCTTTCTTT. This translates into CASRGQQGRTEAFF.

The CDR3 nucleotides read TGTGCCAGCAGCCTTACTTCTCGGGAGAATAACGCCTACGAGCAGTACTTC. It codes for CASSLTSRENNAYEQYF. The V gene is TRBV13, the J gene TRBJ2-7; D is perhaps TRBD2 (6 bases). CDR1 is PRHDT, CDR2 FYEKMQ, per germline (reference sequence). This CDR3 is 17 amino acids long. V was shortened by 5 bases and J by 2 bases, with 22 bases between the two germline ends.

In the case of this clonotype: A single base separates this from a much larger clone, so it may be a read error. V gene TRBV3-1 combines with J gene TRBJ2-7; 8 bases fit TRBD1. CDR1 LGHDT and CDR2 YNNKEL come from the germline V gene (reference sequence). The CDR3 totals 14 residues. The CDR3 protein is CASSHRDRRYEQCF. DNA for the CDR3: TGTGCCAGCAGCCACCGGGACAGGAGGTACGAGCAGTGCTTC.

This clonotype was observed at least ten times. This sequence joins TRBV6-2 or TRBV6-3 and TRBJ2-5, with 7 bases fitting TRBD2. CDR1 is MNHEY, CDR2 SVGEGT, per germline. The junction had 15 bases not matched to a gene; V was cut back by 5 bases and J by 3 bases. The CDR3 spans 17 residues. CDR3 sequence (DNA): TGTGCCAGCAGTCCATGGGGAGGGGCAAGGGGAGAAGAGACCCAGTACTTC. It specifies CASSPWGGARGEETQYF.

This clonotype was recorded at least ten times. The chain recombines TRBV10-3 with TRBJ2-5; TRBD2 matches at 12 bases. The length of the CDR3 is 16 residues. The V gene's germline CDR1 is ENHRY and CDR2 SYGVKD. Losses at the gene ends were 2 bases for V and 5 bases for J; bases not matched to a gene: 6. CDR3 sequence reads: CAISEPTSGSRETQYF. DNA for the CDR3: TGTGCCATCAGTGAGCCGACTAGCGGGAGTAGGGAGACCCAGTACTTC.

This clonotype was seen a handful of times. The V and J genes are TRBV4-1 and TRBJ1-3; 8 bases agree with TRBD1. Trimming took 4 bases from V and 2 from J; bases not matched to a gene: 7. CDR1 and CDR2 (germline): MGHRA, YSYEKL. The CDR3 is 16 amino acids. CDR3: CASSLLETGAGNTIYF. CDR3 in DNA: TGCGCCAGCAGCCTCCTAGAGACAGGGGCTGGAAACACCATATATTTT.

The V call is TRBV29-1, the J call TRBJ2-5; 7 bases are a match to TRBD2. V dropped 7 bases and J dropped 1; count of bases not matched to a gene: 6. Germline loops: CDR1 SQVTM, CDR2 ANQGSEA. This CDR3 spans 13 amino acids. CDR3 DNA: TGCAGCGCCGCGCGGGGGACCCAAGAGACCCAGTACTTC. It encodes CSAARGTQETQYF.

This clonotype was counted at least ten times. The V gene is TRBV28, the J gene TRBJ2-7, with D unresolved. Germline V CDR1 and CDR2: MDHEN, SYDVKM. Trimming took off 2 bases at V and 4 bases at J, with 6 bases between the two ends. This CDR3 has 12 residues. This chain's CDR3 is CASSLLLYEQYF. CDR3 nucleotides: TGTGCCAGCAGTTTACTGTTATACGAGCAGTACTTC.

On this clonotype: No conserved phenylalanine or tryptophan ends this CDR3, so it is likely a read error. The rearrangement uses TRBV4-1 and TRBJ2-7; 9 bases fit TRBD2. CDR1 MGHRA and CDR2 YSYEKL come from the germline V gene. With V trimmed by 5 bases and J by 4 bases, 9 bases remained unmatched. CDR3 length equals 15 residues. CDR3 nucleotide sequence: TGCGCCAGCAGCAACCCGCTAGCGGGACCGTACGAGCAGTACTTG. Translated: CASSNPLAGPYEQYL.

V is TRBV5-1 and J is TRBJ2-5, with 8 bases fitting TRBD1. J was trimmed by 13 bases and V by 4 bases; bases with no gene match: 6. The CDR3 sequence is 11 residues long. Germline-derived CDR1 and CDR2 are SGHRS and YFSETQ. CDR3 loop: CASSETGASYF. In DNA form, the CDR3 reads TGCGCCAGCAGCGAGACAGGGGCGTCGTACTTC. Full variable domain (outside the CDR3, taken from reference TRBV5-1 and TRBJ2-5): KAGVTQTPRYLIKTRGQQVTLSCSPISGHRSVSWYQQTPGQGLQFLFEYFSETQRNKGNFPGRFSGRQFSNSRSEMNVSTLELGDSALYLCASSETGASYFGPGTRLLVL.

At least ten counts were recorded for this clonotype. J is TRBJ2-7 and V is TRBV5-1, with 11 bases fitting TRBD2. The CDR3 runs to 15 residues. The trim removed 4 bases at V and 7 bases at J, leaving 10 bases unmatched. CDR1 and CDR2 from the germline V gene are SGHRS and YFSETQ. CDR3 bases: TGCGCCAGCAGCCCTTTACTAGCGGGAGCAAGTGAGCAGTACTTC. Protein: CASSPLLAGASEQYF.

This clonotype was seen at least ten times. The chain employs TRBV19 and TRBJ1-3; tentative D call: TRBD1 (5 bases). V gave up 9 bases and J gave up 0 bases, with 12 bases separating them. From germline, CDR1 is LNHDA and CDR2 SQIVND (reference sequence). This CDR3 is built from 14 residues. DNA of the CDR3: TGTGCCAGCCATCGGGGCACCTCTGGAAACACCATATATTTT. The encoded protein is CASHRGTSGNTIYF.

V usage is TRBV4-1 and J usage is TRBJ2-6; D is undetermined. V lost 6 bases, J lost 1 base, and 22 bases lay in between. The CDR3 loop spans 19 amino acids. The V gene's germline CDR1 is MGHRA and CDR2 YSYEKL. CDR3 sequence (DNA): TGCGCCAGCAGAGGGTTGGGAACAGCCCCTTTATCTGGGGCCAACGTCCTGACTTTC. It codes for CASRGLGTAPLSGANVLTF.

This clonotype was picked up a small number of times. The chain carries TRBV20-1 and TRBJ1-5, with 12 bases identical to TRBD1. Trimming took 2 bases from V and 6 from J; bases not matched to a gene: 8. Germline V gives CDR1 DFQATT, CDR2 SNEGSKA (reference sequence). This CDR3 is built from 16 residues. The CDR3 spells CSARSGTGGWGQPQHF. CDR3 in DNA: TGCAGTGCTAGATCCGGGACAGGGGGCTGGGGTCAGCCCCAGCATTTT.

This clonotype was found a few times. A read error is possible here, since a much larger clone lies one base away. The chain uses TRBV2 and TRBJ2-4; TRBD2 aligns across 8 bases. This CDR3 region has 14 residues. Germline V gene lookup returns CDR1 SNHLY and CDR2 FYNNEI. V lost 5 bases to trimming and J lost 11 bases; unmatched junction nucleotides: 11. CDR3 in amino acids: CASSPGPGGNFQYF. Written as DNA, the CDR3 is TGTGCCAGCAGTCCGGGACCGGGGGGGAACTTTCAGTACTTC.

There are many counts of this clonotype. The chain combines TRBV28 with TRBJ1-1, with 8 nucleotides matching TRBD1. Germline V gives CDR1 MDHEN, CDR2 SYDVKM. The length of the CDR3 is 15 residues. The junction had 10 bases not matched to a gene; V was cut back by 5 bases and J by 5 bases. The CDR3 loop reads CASSQWTGSSTEAFF. The CDR3 region has the DNA TGTGCCAGCAGTCAATGGACAGGGTCGAGTACTGAAGCTTTCTTT.

In this sample, this clonotype turned up many times. V is TRBV20-1 and J is TRBJ1-2; D ambiguous. CDR1 and CDR2 from the germline V gene are DFQATT and SNEGSKA (reference sequence). The V end lost 8 bases, the J end lost 8 bases, and 15 bases lay between the germline ends. The CDR3 sequence is 11 residues long. For the CDR3, the DNA is TGCAGTTTATATAGATACCAAGGCTACACCTTC. Translated: CSLYRYQGYTF.

This clonotype was seen at least ten times. The chain joins TRBV20-1 to TRBJ1-2, with D perhaps matching TRBD1 (6 bases). The CDR3 totals 12 residues. Germline V lookup: CDR1 DFQATT, CDR2 SNEGSKA (reference sequence). Trimming took off 6 bases at V and 8 bases at J, with 16 bases between the two ends. The CDR3, as DNA: TGCAGTGCGGATCCAAGGGGGGACGGCTACACCTTC. As protein: CSADPRGDGYTF.